The 12 T cell receptor beta chains below were found in one sample sequenced in a study of shared clonotypes between healthy human individuals. This table comes from immunoSEQ multiplex PCR, and its TCRdb copy is limited to in-frame clones, with some not included. The data show approximately 500,000 clones, with almost 97% seen just once and approximately 0.06% held by the top ten. The specimen sequenced was naive CD4+ T cells sorted from blood. Subset in this sample: CD45RA+ positively selected. The origin of the receptors is a young woman in good health.

The V gene is TRBV5-6, the J gene TRBJ2-2, with TRBD2 matching 15 bases. J was trimmed by 6 bases and V by 3 bases; bases with no gene match: 9. This CDR3 has 18 amino acids. Germline CDR1 is SGHDT and CDR2 is YYEEEE. The CDR3 loop is CASSWGLAGGLKSGELFF. In DNA, the CDR3 is TGTGCCAGCAGCTGGGGACTAGCGGGAGGCCTCAAATCCGGGGAGCTGTTTTTT. The full variable domain, its missing parts supplied by reference TRBV5-6 and TRBJ2-2, is DAGVTQSPTHLIKTRGQQVTLRCSPKSGHDTVSWYQQALGQGPQFIFQYYEEEERQRGNFPDRFSGHQFPNYSSELNVNALLLGDSALYLCASSWGLAGGLKSGELFFGEGSRLTVL.

The chain carries TRBV19 and TRBJ1-5, with D possibly TRBD1 on 6 matching bases. In germline, CDR1 is LNHDA, CDR2 SQIVND (reference sequence). V was shortened by 7 bases and J by 6 bases, with 19 bases between the two germline ends. The CDR3 length is 15 residues. The CDR3 protein is CASTVSGGGTQPQHF. DNA of the CDR3: TGTGCCAGTACCGTGTCTGGGGGCGGTACTCAGCCCCAGCATTTT.

The chain employs TRBV28 and TRBJ1-2; possibly TRBD1 for D (6 bases). Germline CDR1 MDHEN, CDR2 SYDVKM. Trimming removed 7 bases from V and 3 bases from J, with 15 bases in between. The CDR3 sequence is 14 residues long. Here the CDR3 DNA reads TGTGCCAGCACCCCAGGGGCAGTTGACTATGGCTACACCTTC. Translating gives CASTPGAVDYGYTF.

CDR3: CASSLDQGLETQYF. The CDR3, as DNA: TGTGCCAGCAGCTTAGACCAGGGATTGGAGACCCAGTACTTC. The chain combines TRBV7-9 with TRBJ2-5, with D perhaps TRBD1 (5 bases). The CDR3 contains 14 residues. V lost 1 base, J lost 5 bases, and 11 bases lay in between. From germline, CDR1 is SEHNR and CDR2 FQNEAQ (reference sequence).

The rearrangement joins TRBV7-9 to TRBJ2-3; no clear D. The CDR3 has 11 amino acids. V lost 10 bases, J lost 2 bases, and 7 bases lay in between. Germline V gene sequence: CDR1 SEHNR, CDR2 FQNEAQ (reference sequence). The CDR3 DNA reads as TGTGCCACCAGAGTCACAGATACGCAGTATTTT. It is translated as CATRVTDTQYF.

The gene calls are TRBV29-1 and TRBJ2-3; no clear D gene. V gave up 2 bases and J gave up 1 base, with 7 bases separating them. Germline V gives CDR1 SQVTM, CDR2 ANQGSEA. This CDR3 region has 13 residues. CDR3 DNA: TGCAGCGTTGAAACGCAGGGCACAGATACGCAGTATTTT. It is translated as CSVETQGTDTQYF.

The genes are TRBV4-2 and TRBJ2-7; D uncertain. Germline CDR1 is LGHNA and CDR2 is YNFKEQ. The ends were cut back, 1 base at V and 3 bases at J, with 7 bases in the middle. The length of the CDR3 is 13 residues. The chain's CDR3 is CASSQGSDYEQYF. Here the CDR3 DNA reads TGTGCCAGCAGCCAAGGATCCGACTACGAGCAGTACTTC.

The table lists this clone with a count of one. The rearrangement links TRBV4-1 to TRBJ1-6, with D uncertain. CDR1 MGHRA and CDR2 YSYEKL come from the germline V gene. This CDR3 is built from 19 residues. Trimming pared 2 bases from V and 2 bases from J, leaving 19 bases between. CDR3 in amino acids: CASSQHSVGGGAYNSPLHF. CDR3 DNA sequence: TGCGCCAGCAGCCAACATAGTGTCGGTGGTGGGGCCTATAATTCACCCCTCCACTTT.

The rearrangement links TRBV4-1 to TRBJ2-1, with TRBD2 identical over 14 bases. Trimming took 4 bases from V and 5 from J; bases not matched to a gene: 7. CDR1 is MGHRA, CDR2 YSYEKL, per germline. The CDR3 spans 17 residues. This chain's CDR3 is CASSPGTSGSSHNEQFF. CDR3 DNA sequence: TGCGCCAGCAGCCCTGGGACTAGCGGGAGTTCCCACAATGAGCAGTTCTTC.

The chain combines TRBV28 with TRBJ2-5; no firm D call. The J call is uncertain, as TRBJ2-7 better fits the DNA end. Germline V lookup: CDR1 MDHEN, CDR2 SYDVKM. This CDR3 is 12 amino acids long. In DNA, the CDR3 is TGTGCCAGCAGTTTAGGGGACTACGAGCAGTACTTC. Its translation is CASSLGDYEQYF.

CDR3 protein: CASEGAQRDEQYF. For the CDR3, the DNA is TGTGCCAGCGAGGGGGCGCAGCGAGACGAGCAGTACTTC. The rearrangement uses TRBV7-2 and TRBJ2-7; 7 nucleotides agree with TRBD1. Per the germline V gene, CDR1 is SGHTA and CDR2 is FQGNSA. This CDR3 region has 13 residues. V lost 8 bases to trimming and J lost 5 bases; unmatched junction nucleotides: 9.

This chain links TRBV7-9 with TRBJ1-4, with D perhaps matching TRBD1 (5 bases). V gave up 1 base and J gave up 6 bases, with 15 bases separating them. The length of the CDR3 is 16 residues. Germline assignment: CDR1 SEHNR and CDR2 FQNEAQ (reference sequence). CDR3: CASSLGDSSFHEKLFF. The CDR3 bases are TGTGCCAGCAGCTTAGGAGACAGCTCCTTTCATGAAAAACTGTTTTTT.